This T cell receptor (beta chain) was recorded in a study of T cells in Graves' hyperthyroidism and ophthalmopathy. RNA transcripts gave rise to amplified TCR beta CDR3 regions. HTBI primers were the set used in a first-round RT-PCR of the TCR CDR3. TCRdb processed the multiplex PCR reads anew with MiXCR; each CDR3 protein has one entry. The table records 250,000 or so distinct CDR3 sequences, around 15% of them present only once. Exclusion criteria comprised uncontrolled infection, other autoimmune disease, pregnancy or lactation. Every diagnosis used clinical symptoms, serum thyroxine and TRAb, thyroid ultrasound and orbital computed tomography. Blood sampling occurred at first hyperthyroidism diagnosis, ahead of any ophthalmopathy symptoms. This clonotype occurred many times. In germline, CDR1 is KGHSH, CDR2 LQKENI. The V end was cut by 3 bases, the J end by 4 bases, with 4 bases between. The CDR3 has 12 amino acids.

The specimen sequenced was blood. V and J are TRBV18 and TRBJ1-5; D is undetermined. The origin of this receptor is a woman aged 45-60 years with Graves' hyperthyroidism that later progressed to Graves' ophthalmopathy. CDR3 in DNA: TGTGCCAGCTCACCCGAAAATCAGCCCCAGCATTTT. This codes for CASSPENQPQHF.